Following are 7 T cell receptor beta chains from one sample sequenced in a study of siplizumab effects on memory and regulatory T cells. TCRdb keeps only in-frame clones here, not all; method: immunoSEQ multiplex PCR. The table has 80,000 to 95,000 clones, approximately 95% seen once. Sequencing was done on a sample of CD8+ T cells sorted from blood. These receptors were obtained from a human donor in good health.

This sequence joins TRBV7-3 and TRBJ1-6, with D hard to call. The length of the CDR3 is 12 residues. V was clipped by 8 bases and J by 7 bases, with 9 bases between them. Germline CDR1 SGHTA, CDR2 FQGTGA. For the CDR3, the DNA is TGTGCCAGCGGTTATGTGAATTCACCCCTCCACTTT. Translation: CASGYVNSPLHF.

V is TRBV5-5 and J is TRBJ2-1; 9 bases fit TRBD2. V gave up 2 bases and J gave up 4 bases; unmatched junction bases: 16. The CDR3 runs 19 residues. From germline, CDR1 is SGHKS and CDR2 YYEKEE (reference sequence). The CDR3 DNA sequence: TGTGCCAGCAGCTTACGAAGGGGTATCGGCGGGAGGGGTTACAATGAGCAGTTCTTC. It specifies CASSLRRGIGGRGYNEQFF.

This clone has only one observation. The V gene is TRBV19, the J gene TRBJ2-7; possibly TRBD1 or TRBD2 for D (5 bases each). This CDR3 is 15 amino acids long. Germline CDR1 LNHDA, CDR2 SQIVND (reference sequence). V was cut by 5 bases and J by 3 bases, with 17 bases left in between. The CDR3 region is CASSPRSSGGYEQYF. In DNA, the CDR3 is TGTGCCAGTAGTCCACGCTCTAGTGGGGGCTACGAGCAGTACTTC.

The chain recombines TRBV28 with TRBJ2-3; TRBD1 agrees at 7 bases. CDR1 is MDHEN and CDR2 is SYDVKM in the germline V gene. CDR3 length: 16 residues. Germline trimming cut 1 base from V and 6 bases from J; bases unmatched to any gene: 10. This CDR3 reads CASSLSQAGGWDTQYF. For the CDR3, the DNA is TGTGCCAGCAGTTTATCCCAGGCAGGGGGTTGGGATACGCAGTATTTT.

CDR3 in amino acids: CASSSHGTEGSNQPQHF. Here the CDR3 DNA reads TGTGCCAGCAGCTCCCATGGGACAGAAGGTAGCAATCAGCCCCAGCATTTT. This chain connects TRBV7-8 to TRBJ1-5; 7 positions agree with TRBD1. The CDR3 runs to 17 residues. V lost 4 bases, J lost 0 bases, and 9 bases stayed unmatched. Germline V gives CDR1 SGHVS, CDR2 FQNEAQ.

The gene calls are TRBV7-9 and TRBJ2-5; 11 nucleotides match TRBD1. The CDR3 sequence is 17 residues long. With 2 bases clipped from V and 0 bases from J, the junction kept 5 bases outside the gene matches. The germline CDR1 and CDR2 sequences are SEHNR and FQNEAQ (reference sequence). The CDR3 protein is CASSLPTDRGHQETQYF. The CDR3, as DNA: TGTGCCAGCAGCTTACCCACGGACAGGGGGCACCAAGAGACCCAGTACTTC.

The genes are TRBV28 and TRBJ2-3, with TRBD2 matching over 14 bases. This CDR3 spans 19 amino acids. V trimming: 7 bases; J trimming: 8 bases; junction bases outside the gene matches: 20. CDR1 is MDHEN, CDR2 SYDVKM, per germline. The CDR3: CASMPGLAGVFLRGGTQYF. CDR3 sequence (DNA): TGTGCCAGCATGCCGGGACTAGCGGGAGTCTTCCTCCGAGGTGGTACGCAGTATTTT.